This entry concerns a single T cell receptor beta chain. Its antigen is not known. The germline CDR1 and CDR2 sequences are SGDLS and YYNGEE. Trimming took 0 bases from V and 4 from J, leaving 11 bases between them. The CDR3 has 15 amino acids. PCR amplification relied on 60 Vbeta primers (plus 13 Jbeta primers). Method: immunoSEQ multiplex PCR; TCRdb's copy keeps in-frame clones and lacks some. The sample has about 130,000 clones; 77% are singletons. Those who donated were healthy bone marrow donors. The sample comes from a study of cytomegalovirus exposure and HLA in healthy donors. Study results and limitations: The authors assumed roughly uniform sequencing depth across donors for presence/absence analyses. Sequencing artifact likely explains a cluster of highly shared sequence variants.

The clonotype comes from a woman in her thirties or forties in good health and CMV-seropositive. This sequence joins TRBV9 and TRBJ2-1; D uncertain. Sequencing input: PBMCs. CDR3 DNA: TGTGCCAGCAGCGTAGACGCCCTATGGTACAATGAGCAGTTCTTC. Its protein product is CASSVDALWYNEQFF.